Following are 21 T cell receptor beta chains from one sample sequenced in a study of blood T cell repertoires in COVID-19. Method: immunoSEQ multiplex PCR; TCRdb's copy keeps in-frame clones and lacks some. The sample contains 100,000 to 120,000 clones, approximately 65% of which appear only once. Sample: peripheral blood. The origin of the receptors is a woman in her sixties with acute or convalescent COVID-19.

This chain links TRBV5-1 with TRBJ2-2, with TRBD2 matching 13 bases. The length of the CDR3 is 18 residues. V dropped 4 bases and J dropped 0; count of bases not matched to a gene: 6. CDR1 and CDR2 from the germline V gene are SGHRS and YFSETQ. The CDR3 bases are TGCGCCAGCAGCGGAACTAGCGGGGGGGCTACGAACACCGGGGAGCTGTTTTTT. Encoded protein: CASSGTSGGATNTGELFF.

This clone was observed a few times. The chain carries TRBV10-3 and TRBJ1-1; D unresolved. Germline CDR1 reads ENHRY; CDR2 reads SYGVKD. The CDR3 contains 15 residues. Deletions cut 2 bases from V and 6 bases from J, with 16 bases between. The DNA for the CDR3 is TGTGCCATCAGTGAGAACCATCTAAGAGCCGCTGAAGCTTTCTTT. Its protein product is CAISENHLRAAEAFF.

The CDR3: CASSRGERLIQYF. In DNA, the CDR3 is TGTGCCAGCAGTCGGGGGGAACGGCTCATTCAGTACTTC. V usage is TRBV27 and J usage is TRBJ2-4; 7 bases agree with TRBD2. The CDR3 is made up of 13 amino acids. With 5 bases clipped from V and 9 bases from J, the junction kept 7 bases outside the gene matches. CDR1 and CDR2 from the germline V gene are MNHEY and SMNVEV (reference sequence).

This clone was seen a handful of times. This rearrangement joins TRBV9 to TRBJ2-1; 7 nucleotides agree with TRBD2. With V trimmed by 0 bases and J by 3 bases, 3 bases remained unmatched. The CDR3 runs to 15 residues. Germline CDR1 is SGDLS and CDR2 is YYNGEE. CDR3 nucleotides: TGTGCCAGCAGCGTAGCTAGCGGCAACTACAATGAGCAGTTCTTC. Its protein is CASSVASGNYNEQFF.

The chain links TRBV6-5 to TRBJ2-3; 10 bases fit TRBD1. V shed 6 bases and J 2 bases; nucleotides not matched to a gene: 2. Germline V gene lookup returns CDR1 MNHEY and CDR2 SVGAGI. This CDR3 comprises 14 residues. This CDR3 is CASSGTGDTDTQYF. CDR3 coding DNA: TGTGCCAGCAGCGGGACAGGGGACACAGATACGCAGTATTTT.

This rearrangement joins TRBV2 to TRBJ2-7, with TRBD2 matching 7 bases. CDR1 is SNHLY and CDR2 is FYNNEI in the germline V gene. The ends lost 3 bases at V and 5 bases at J; junction bases unmatched: 4. This CDR3 spans 13 amino acids. CDR3 residues: CASSERGYNEQYF. The CDR3 bases are TGTGCCAGCAGTGAGCGGGGGTATAACGAGCAGTACTTC.

V gene TRBV28 combines with J gene TRBJ1-2; D may be TRBD1 (6 bases). CDR1 and CDR2 from the germline V gene are MDHEN and SYDVKM. CDR3 size: 15 residues. Trimming took off 7 bases at V and 3 bases at J, with 18 bases between the two ends. The CDR3 protein is CASTSGRGLDYGYTF. The CDR3 nucleotides are TGTGCCAGCACCTCAGGGCGGGGGCTGGACTATGGCTACACCTTC.

This chain uses TRBV6-5 with TRBJ2-7; 10 nucleotides line up with TRBD2. Trimming cost V 7 bases and J 6 bases; bases outside gene matches: 9. The CDR3 loop spans 14 amino acids. CDR1 and CDR2 (germline): MNHEY, SVGAGI. This CDR3 is CASNLAGVSGEQYF. The DNA of the CDR3 is TGTGCCAGCAATCTAGCGGGGGTAAGCGGCGAGCAGTACTTC.

This clone was found a few times. The junction departs from the called germline gene at one end, perhaps through a read error. This rearrangement joins TRBV18 to TRBJ1-1, with D possibly TRBD1 on 5 matching bases. CDR1 is KGHSH and CDR2 is LQKENI in the germline V gene. This CDR3 has 13 residues. The CDR3 DNA is TGTGCCAGCTCTCCACAGGAGTACACTGAAGCTTTCTTT. Translated: CASSPQEYTEAFF. Full variable domain (missing parts from reference TRBV18 and TRBJ1-1): NAGVMQNPRHLVRRRGQEARLRCSPMKGHSHVYWYRQLPEEGLKFMVYLQKENIIDESGMPKERFSAEFPKEGPSILRIQQVVRGDSAAYFCASSPQEYTEAFFGQGTRLTVV.

The genes are TRBV5-4 and TRBJ1-2; 11 nucleotides match TRBD1. Trimming took 3 bases from V and 8 from J; bases not matched to a gene: 6. Germline assignment: CDR1 SGHNT and CDR2 YYREEE (reference sequence). The CDR3 spans 14 residues. CDR3 nucleotide sequence: TGTGCCAGCAGCTCCGGACAGGGGGCGAGGGGCTACACCTTC. Its translation: CASSSGQGARGYTF.

The chain recombines TRBV30 with TRBJ1-6; a possible D gene is TRBD1 (5 bases). The V end was cut by 4 bases, the J end by 4 bases, with 11 bases between. Germline CDR1 GTSNPN, CDR2 SVGIG (reference sequence). The CDR3 contains 14 residues. CDR3 region: CAWTVGGYNSPLHF. CDR3 sequence (DNA): TGTGCCTGGACGGTGGGGGGTTATAATTCACCCCTCCACTTT.

The chain employs TRBV5-1 and TRBJ1-5; 9 nucleotides line up with TRBD1. The CDR3 contains 16 residues. Germline CDR1 and CDR2: SGHRS and YFSETQ. Losses at the gene ends were 3 bases for V and 2 bases for J; bases not matched to a gene: 6. CDR3 sequence: CASSSGQGNGNQPQHF. The CDR3 DNA follows: TGCGCCAGCAGCTCCGGACAGGGGAACGGCAATCAGCCCCAGCATTTT.

The chain recombines TRBV6-5 with TRBJ1-5; possible D gene TRBD1, 6 bases. V shed 8 bases and J shed 3 bases, with 8 bases lying between them. Germline V gene lookup returns CDR1 MNHEY and CDR2 SVGAGI. The CDR3 spans 12 residues. CDR3 bases: TGTGCCAGCCAGGGGCACAATCAGCCCCAGCATTTT. As protein: CASQGHNQPQHF.

The sample holds a few counts of this clone. The chain has TRBV19 and TRBJ1-4; 8 bases are shared with TRBD1. In germline, CDR1 is LNHDA, CDR2 SQIVND (reference sequence). There are 15 residues in the CDR3. J was trimmed by 2 bases and V by 7 bases; bases with no gene match: 6. The CDR3 protein is CASTKQGGTNEKLFF. The CDR3 DNA sequence: TGTGCCAGTACGAAACAGGGGGGGACTAATGAAAAACTGTTTTTT.

This clone was seen more than once but under ten times. This chain connects TRBV6-5 to TRBJ2-7; 9 nucleotides agree with TRBD1. The CDR3 runs 16 residues. J gave up 2 bases and V 4 bases, and 9 bases lay outside the gene matches. Germline-derived CDR1 and CDR2 are MNHEY and SVGAGI. This chain's CDR3 is CASSSRDREKAYEQYF. CDR3 nucleotides: TGTGCCAGCAGTTCACGGGACAGGGAGAAGGCCTACGAGCAGTACTTC.

The rearrangement uses TRBV6-2 or TRBV6-3 and TRBJ1-5, with D tentatively TRBD1 (5 bases). CDR1 is MNHEY, CDR2 SVGEGT, per germline. V was shortened by 2 bases and J by 3 bases, with 8 bases between the two germline ends. The CDR3 consists of 14 residues. DNA for the CDR3: TGTGCCAGCAGTTACAGGGGTTTCAATCAGCCCCAGCATTTT. This sequence encodes CASSYRGFNQPQHF.

The chain recombines TRBV11-2 with TRBJ2-5; weak D call: TRBD1 (5 bases). This CDR3 comprises 17 residues. The V end lost 1 base, the J end lost 0 bases, and 15 bases lay between the germline ends. Looked up from germline, CDR1 is SGHAT and CDR2 is FQNNGV. CDR3 bases: TGTGCCAGCAGCTTAGTGAGATATAGGGGCCACCAAGAGACCCAGTACTTC. Its translation: CASSLVRYRGHQETQYF.

A few counts support this clone. The chain has TRBV4-3 and TRBJ2-2; tentatively, D is TRBD1 (5 bases). From germline, CDR1 is LGHNA and CDR2 YSLEER. V was trimmed by 0 bases and J by 1 base, leaving 12 bases between them. The CDR3 sequence is 17 residues long. For the CDR3, the DNA is TGCGCCAGCAGCCAAGACCGGCGACAGATGAACACCGGGGAGCTGTTTTTT. It specifies CASSQDRRQMNTGELFF.

Remarks on this clone: The same CDR3 arises from other DNA sequences in this sample as well. This chain links TRBV7-9 with TRBJ1-3; D gene ambiguous. The germline V gene encodes CDR1 SEHNR and CDR2 FQNEAQ (reference sequence). This CDR3 region has 14 residues. V was trimmed by 2 bases and J by 0 bases, leaving 5 bases between them. The CDR3 reads CASSLSVSGNTIYF. CDR3 nucleotides: TGTGCCAGCAGCTTATCCGTCTCTGGAAACACCATATATTTT.

The chain recombines TRBV7-2 with TRBJ2-5; D remains ambiguous. CDR3 length: 14 residues. Germline V gene data show CDR1 as SGHTA and CDR2 as FQGNSA. V was cut by 1 base and J by 5 bases, with 11 bases left in between. The CDR3 loop is CASSLGYSGETQYF. The CDR3 region has the DNA TGTGCCAGCAGCTTAGGGTACTCCGGTGAGACCCAGTACTTC.

The chain links TRBV5-5 to TRBJ1-1; 9 bases agree with TRBD1. Looked up from germline, CDR1 is SGHKS and CDR2 is YYEKEE (reference sequence). The V segment lost 2 bases and the J segment 1 base; nucleotides outside the gene matches: 9. The CDR3 covers 17 residues. CDR3 DNA sequence: TGTGCCAGCAGCTTAAGGCTTACAGGGGGCGCGAACACTGAAGCTTTCTTT. This codes for CASSLRLTGGANTEAFF.